The sequence of this T cell receptor (beta chain) was determined in a study of CD8+ T cells in alopecia areata. Study findings and constraints: Alopecia totalis/universalis scalp especially showed more expanded CD8+ clones than normal scalp. Normal skin contains resident alphabeta T cells, and these are also sequenced in scalp samples.

Investigators isolated RNA and reverse transcribed it into cDNA to act as the sequencing template. Measured with immunoSEQ multiplex PCR; TCRdb has only the in-frame clones, and not every one. In the table there are 70,000 to 95,000 clones, around 54% of which are singletons. In regard to this clone: Its antigen is not known.

Peripheral blood, together with lesional scalp punch biopsies, was collected from alopecia areata patients. Germline assignment: CDR1 MNHEY and CDR2 SMNVEV (reference sequence). The CDR3 totals 11 residues. With 6 bases removed from V and 4 bases from J, the gap between germline ends came to 7 bases. The J gene is TRBJ2-7, the V gene TRBV27, with D uncertain. This receptor was obtained from a human donor with alopecia areata. The specimen was NKG2D-high CD8+ T cells sorted from blood. CDR3 coding DNA: TGTGCCAGCAGATGGGGATACGAGCAGTACTTC. Amino acids: CASRWGYEQYF.